The rows below give T cell receptor beta chains drawn from one sample of a study of early T cells in non-severe SARS-CoV-2 infection. TCRdb reanalysed the 5' RACE reads using MiXCR and keeps one entry per CDR3 protein. There are 95,000 to 100,000 distinct CDR3 sequences in the sample; more than 9.5% occur only once, and roughly 5% lies in the top ten. Specimen: whole blood. The receptors originated from an adult who was a healthcare worker with PCR-confirmed SARS-CoV-2 infection or an uninfected control (not recorded which). CDR3s include the opening cysteine and the closing phenylalanine or tryptophan. A D gene is named only where the DNA matches it firmly. The size field is filled for only some rows; it gives once, few, many or a size class.

TGTGCCAGTAGTATCAGGGATTATGGCTACACCTTC	CASSIRDYGYTF	TRBV19	many	NA	TRBJ1-2
TGTGCCAGCTCACCTGAGTTTAACTCTGGAAACACCATATATTTT	CASSPEFNSGNTIYF	TRBV18	few	NA	TRBJ1-3
TGTGCCAGCAGTTACCGGGGACAGACCTACGAGCAGTACTTC	CASSYRGQTYEQYF	TRBV6-2/TRBV6-3	many	TRBD1	TRBJ2-7
TGCAGCACCCGAGCAGGGGCAACTGAAGCTTTCTTT	CSTRAGATEAFF	TRBV29-1	NA	NA	TRBJ1-1
TGTGCCACCAGTGATCTCCGGGGACAGGGCAACACCGGGGAGCTGTTTTTT	CATSDLRGQGNTGELFF	TRBV24-1	few	TRBD1	TRBJ2-2
TGTGCCAGCAGCCCCCGGGCCGGGTTAACGGCTACAGATACGCAGTATTTT	CASSPRAGLTATDTQYF	TRBV3-1	many	NA	TRBJ2-3
TGTGCCAGCAGTTTGGTGGGTAACTATGGCTACACCTTC	CASSLVGNYGYTF	TRBV28	few	NA	TRBJ1-2
TGTGCCAGCAGCTTGGGGACCGCCACTGATGCTTTCTTT	CASSLGTATDAFF	TRBV7-3	NA	NA	TRBJ1-1
TGTGCCAGCAGTGTTGTAACAACGTCCGGTGAGCAGTTCTTC	CASSVVTTSGEQFF	TRBV6-4	NA	NA	TRBJ2-1
TGCAGTGCCACGAGGGGCGAGACCCAGTACTTC	CSATRGETQYF	TRBV20-1	NA	NA	TRBJ2-5
TGCAGTGCGGGAAGGGGCGAAAAACTGTTTTTT	CSAGRGEKLFF	TRBV20-1	few	NA	TRBJ1-4
TGCAGTGCTAGGGTTCTAGTGAACACTGAAGCTTTCTTT	CSARVLVNTEAFF	TRBV20-1	few	NA	TRBJ1-1
TGTGCCAGTAGTGCAGGGGTTGAAAAACTGTTTTTT	CASSAGVEKLFF	TRBV19	many	NA	TRBJ1-4
TGTGCCAGCAGACTCGCTACAGGGGCCCTCTCCGGTGGCTACACCTTC	CASRLATGALSGGYTF	TRBV12-3/TRBV12-4	few	TRBD1	TRBJ1-2
TGTGCCAGCACCCTGACAGGGTTCGGCACCGGGGAGCTGTTTTTT	CASTLTGFGTGELFF	TRBV6-1	many	TRBD1	TRBJ2-2
TGTGCCAGCAGGTTTAGCGGGAGACCCTACAATGAGCAGTTCTTC	CASRFSGRPYNEQFF	TRBV5-6	NA	TRBD2	TRBJ2-1
TGTGCCACTCAACCCCGGAACGGCATTCAGTACTTC	CATQPRNGIQYF	TRBV3-1	many	NA	TRBJ2-4
TGTGCCAGCGGGGTCGTGGTAGGAAACACCATATATTTT	CASGVVVGNTIYF	TRBV30	few	NA	TRBJ1-3
TGCAGTGCTACTAACGCAGGGGGCCGAGGAGAGACCCAGTACTTC	CSATNAGGRGETQYF	TRBV20-1	many	TRBD1	TRBJ2-5
TGTGCCAGCGGGGATCGGGGGGGCAATGAGCAGTTCTTC	CASGDRGGNEQFF	TRBV12-3/TRBV12-4	NA	TRBD2	TRBJ2-1
TGCAGTGCTATATGGGGGGCCAGGAGTACGCAGTATTTT	CSAIWGARSTQYF	TRBV20-1	NA	NA	TRBJ2-3
TGTGCCAGCAGCTCCGGACAGTCGCTAATCGAGTCCTACGAGCAGTACTTC	CASSSGQSLIESYEQYF	TRBV7-6	few	NA	TRBJ2-7
TGTGCCAGCAGCTTGATGAGAGCAACTAATGAAAAACTGTTTTTT	CASSLMRATNEKLFF	TRBV11-2	NA	NA	TRBJ1-4
TGTGCCAGCAGTTACAAACAAGGGTTGGATGAGCAGTTCTTC	CASSYKQGLDEQFF	TRBV6-5	many	NA	TRBJ2-1
TGCGCCAGCAGCGAGAGACCGGCACTATTGGGCAATTCACCCCTCCACTTT	CASSERPALLGNSPLHF	TRBV5-1	many	NA	TRBJ1-6
TGCAGTGCTAGGGAGGGTTTCACTGAAGCTTTCTTT	CSAREGFTEAFF	TRBV20-1	few	NA	TRBJ1-1
TGTGCCAGTCTATCACCCCTCCACTTT	CASLSPLHF	TRBV9	NA	NA	TRBJ1-6